These 28 T cell receptor beta chains were all obtained from the same sample, sequenced in a study of shared clonotypes between healthy human individuals. Measured with immunoSEQ multiplex PCR; TCRdb has only the in-frame clones, and not every one. This table holds some 2.4 million clones, 80% to 95% found once. The material sequenced was naive CD4+ T cells from PBMCs. Regarding subset: CD45RA+ positively selected. The receptors were gathered from a young man in good health. Some clones in this sample may be carry-over from other donors' samples.

The rearrangement joins TRBV5-6 to TRBJ1-3, with 9 bases identical to TRBD1. Germline trimming cut 1 base from V and 4 bases from J; bases unmatched to any gene: 3. Germline CDR1 SGHDT, CDR2 YYEEEE. This CDR3 is built from 15 residues. DNA for the CDR3: TGTGCCAGCAGCTTGCCGGGACAGGGAGGAAACACCATATATTTT. Protein: CASSLPGQGGNTIYF. The full variable domain, its missing parts supplied by reference TRBV5-6 and TRBJ1-3, is DAGVTQSPTHLIKTRGQQVTLRCSPKSGHDTVSWYQQALGQGPQFIFQYYEEEERQRGNFPDRFSGHQFPNYSSELNVNALLLGDSALYLCASSLPGQGGNTIYFGEGSWLTVV.

CDR3 protein: CASSRGTLEKLFF. CDR3 DNA: TGTGCCAGCAGTCGGGGGACTTTAGAAAAACTGTTTTTT. This chain joins TRBV28 and TRBJ1-4; the D gene is possibly TRBD1 (5 bases). V was shortened by 5 bases and J by 8 bases, with 12 bases between the two germline ends. Germline loops: CDR1 MDHEN, CDR2 SYDVKM. This CDR3 comprises 13 residues.

J is TRBJ1-4 and V is TRBV19, with D uncertain. Germline values: CDR1 LNHDA, CDR2 SQIVND (reference sequence). This CDR3 comprises 20 residues. V lost 7 bases and J 5 bases, leaving 32 bases between the germline ends. CDR3 protein: CASTSDGSGTPRAKNEKLFF. The CDR3 nucleotides read TGTGCCAGTACCTCGGACGGATCCGGCACCCCGAGAGCAAAGAATGAAAAACTGTTTTTT.

This clone was picked up one time. This chain links TRBV19 with TRBJ1-5, with D perhaps TRBD1 (5 bases). The CDR3 is made up of 14 amino acids. The germline V gene encodes CDR1 LNHDA and CDR2 SQIVND (reference sequence). V was clipped by 3 bases and J by 6 bases, with 12 bases between them. The CDR3 region is CASSIGALGQPQHF. The CDR3 nucleotides are TGTGCCAGTAGTATTGGGGCGTTAGGTCAGCCCCAGCATTTT.

This clone was seen just once. At the DNA level, this CDR3 is encoded by other sequences in the same sample as well. The genes are TRBV5-1 and TRBJ2-2; 9 nucleotides match TRBD1. Germline CDR1 reads SGHRS; CDR2 reads YFSETQ. The trim removed 4 bases at V and 6 bases at J, leaving 4 bases unmatched. This CDR3 region has 14 residues. CDR3 sequence: CASSLGQGSGELFF. CDR3 DNA sequence: TGCGCCAGCAGCCTGGGACAGGGTTCCGGGGAGCTGTTTTTT.

This chain links TRBV19 with TRBJ2-5, with 10 bases matching TRBD2. The CDR3 has 15 amino acids. Germline trimming cut 5 bases from V and 5 bases from J; bases unmatched to any gene: 8. The germline gives CDR1 LNHDA, CDR2 SQIVND (reference sequence). In DNA, the CDR3 is TGTGCCAGTAGTCTTGTCCTAGCGGGAGCGGAGACCCAGTACTTC. Encoded protein: CASSLVLAGAETQYF.

V is TRBV30 and J is TRBJ2-1; D may be TRBD2 (5 bases). Germline V gene data show CDR1 as GTSNPN and CDR2 as SVGIG (reference sequence). This CDR3 has 17 amino acids. The germline V and J ends were trimmed by 5 bases and 4 bases, with 24 bases remaining between them. The CDR3 DNA follows: TGTGCCTGGGACCGAGGGCGTGGGCCGTCTAATTACAATGAGCAGTTCTTC. Protein: CAWDRGRGPSNYNEQFF.

The chain couples TRBV28 to TRBJ2-2; 10 bases match TRBD1. The V gene's germline CDR1 is MDHEN and CDR2 SYDVKM. The length of the CDR3 is 13 residues. J gave up 3 bases and V 8 bases, and 0 bases lay outside the gene matches. CDR3 loop: CASDRGHTGELFF. The CDR3 DNA follows: TGTGCCAGCGACAGGGGGCACACCGGGGAGCTGTTTTTT.

The J gene is TRBJ2-2, the V gene TRBV5-1; 11 bases map to TRBD2. CDR3 length: 16 amino acids. J was trimmed by 3 bases and V by 4 bases; bases with no gene match: 5. Germline lookup yields CDR1 SGHRS and CDR2 YFSETQ. The CDR3 loop reads CASSRGLAAYTGELFF. The DNA for the CDR3 is TGCGCCAGCAGCAGGGGACTAGCGGCTTACACCGGGGAGCTGTTTTTT.

This clone was observed a few times. The chain employs TRBV10-3 and TRBJ1-1; D call uncertain. This CDR3 is built from 12 residues. The germline gives CDR1 ENHRY, CDR2 SYGVKD. V was trimmed by 2 bases and J by 8 bases, leaving 9 bases between them. Here the CDR3 reads CAISEGQQEAFF. The DNA of the CDR3 is TGTGCCATCAGTGAGGGGCAGCAAGAAGCTTTCTTT.

The rearrangement joins TRBV13 to TRBJ2-7, with a tentative D call TRBD2 (5 bases). The germline gives CDR1 PRHDT, CDR2 FYEKMQ (reference sequence). The CDR3 length is 16 residues. The V end was cut by 2 bases, the J end by 0 bases, with 14 bases between. The CDR3 DNA is TGTGCCAGCAGCTTAACGCGAGGGCCGAGCTCCTACGAGCAGTACTTC. This codes for CASSLTRGPSSYEQYF.

Regarding this clone: In the same sample, other DNA sequences code for this CDR3. The rearrangement joins TRBV9 to TRBJ1-5; TRBD1 might be the D (5 bases). In germline, CDR1 is SGDLS, CDR2 YYNGEE. V lost 0 bases to trimming and J lost 4 bases, with 8 bases between them. The length of the CDR3 is 14 residues. CDR3 DNA: TGTGCCAGCAGCGTAGATTCAGGGAATCAGCCCCAGCATTTT. Translated, it gives CASSVDSGNQPQHF.

J is TRBJ1-2 and V is TRBV28; 8 bases agree with TRBD1. Germline trimming cut 5 bases from V and 8 bases from J; bases unmatched to any gene: 10. The CDR3 sequence is 14 residues long. Germline V gene lookup returns CDR1 MDHEN and CDR2 SYDVKM. The CDR3 sequence is CASSRSGGDPGYTF. The CDR3 bases are TGTGCCAGCAGTAGATCAGGGGGCGATCCCGGCTACACCTTC.

The chain combines TRBV5-5 with TRBJ2-7; TRBD2 aligns across 11 bases. V dropped 0 bases and J dropped 2; count of bases not matched to a gene: 16. Germline CDR1 reads SGHKS; CDR2 reads YYEKEE (reference sequence). The CDR3 length is 20 residues. CDR3 region: CASSLAGWVSGRAVPYEQYF. In DNA form, the CDR3 reads TGTGCCAGCAGCTTGGCCGGGTGGGTTAGCGGGAGGGCCGTTCCCTACGAGCAGTACTTC.

Regarding this clone: The sample has other DNA sequences that encode this CDR3 too. V is TRBV6-6 and J is TRBJ2-2; D is unresolved. Germline CDR1 MNHNY, CDR2 SVGAGI (reference sequence). Trimming cost V 2 bases and J 2 bases, with 6 bases left between them. CDR3 size: 14 residues. CDR3 bases: TGTGCCAGCAGTTACCTCCAAAACACCGGGGAGCTGTTTTTT. Its protein is CASSYLQNTGELFF.

The V gene is TRBV10-3, the J gene TRBJ1-1; no clear D gene. Germline values: CDR1 ENHRY, CDR2 SYGVKD. Trimming pared 0 bases from V and 2 bases from J, leaving 16 bases between. This CDR3 has 17 residues. The CDR3 DNA follows: TGTGCCATCAGTGAGTCAGGCCGCCTGCTCCTCAACACTGAAGCTTTCTTT. Translation gives CAISESGRLLLNTEAFF.

The chain recombines TRBV7-8 with TRBJ2-7, with 10 bases aligning to TRBD1. This CDR3 contains 15 residues. V dropped 4 bases and J dropped 6; count of bases not matched to a gene: 9. Looked up from germline, CDR1 is SGHVS and CDR2 is FQNEAQ. The DNA of the CDR3 is TGTGCCAGCAGCTCCCGGACAGGGGGTTTCGGCGAGCAGTACTTC. Translation gives CASSSRTGGFGEQYF.

The gene calls are TRBV11-2 and TRBJ2-5; TRBD1 is a possible D gene (5 bases). V was trimmed by 0 bases and J by 3 bases, leaving 8 bases between them. CDR3 length: 14 amino acids. Germline values: CDR1 SGHAT, CDR2 FQNNGV. The CDR3 protein is CASSLDTGKETQYF. The CDR3 DNA follows: TGTGCCAGCAGCTTAGACACAGGAAAAGAGACCCAGTACTTC.

The V call is TRBV20-1, the J call TRBJ1-2; 8 nucleotides align to TRBD1. This CDR3 has 11 residues. After removal of 8 bases from V and 4 bases from J, the junction contained 3 bases not matched to a gene. Germline V lookup: CDR1 DFQATT, CDR2 SNEGSKA (reference sequence). CDR3 loop: CSPTGGYGYTF. The CDR3 DNA sequence: TGCAGTCCTACAGGGGGCTATGGCTACACCTTC.

Notes on this clone: The sample has other DNA sequences that encode this CDR3 too. The V gene is TRBV9, the J gene TRBJ2-1; the match to TRBD2 covers 7 bases. Looked up from germline, CDR1 is SGDLS and CDR2 is YYNGEE. J gave up 5 bases and V 2 bases, and 4 bases lay outside the gene matches. The CDR3 spans 14 residues. The CDR3 sequence is CASSVTAGNNEQFF. CDR3 coding DNA: TGTGCCAGCAGCGTGACAGCGGGGAACAATGAGCAGTTCTTC.

The chain recombines TRBV28 with TRBJ1-5; D uncertain. The CDR3 has 13 residues. Between the trimmed V and J ends, which lost 7 bases and 2 bases, there was a span of 9 bases. Per the germline V gene, CDR1 is MDHEN and CDR2 is SYDVKM. The CDR3 DNA is TGTGCCAGCACTCTCCATGGCAATCAGCCCCAGCATTTT. Its protein product is CASTLHGNQPQHF.

This clone showed up just once. V gene TRBV28 combines with J gene TRBJ1-4, with D uncertain. CDR1 and CDR2 from the germline V gene are MDHEN and SYDVKM. Trimming took 11 bases from V and 9 from J, leaving 13 bases between them. CDR3 length equals 11 residues. In DNA, the CDR3 is TGTGCCGCATCCTTCGGGCAAAAACTGTTTTTT. Protein product: CAASFGQKLFF.

The chain is built from TRBV6-1 and TRBJ1-5, with 7 bases aligning to TRBD1. From germline, CDR1 is MNHNS and CDR2 SASEGT. V shed 4 bases and J 2 bases; nucleotides not matched to a gene: 2. This CDR3 has 14 amino acids. This CDR3 reads CASSVDRGNQPQHF. CDR3 nucleotides: TGTGCCAGCAGTGTTGACAGGGGCAATCAGCCCCAGCATTTT.

Details on this clone: Other DNA sequences of this sample code for an identical CDR3. The V and J genes are TRBV7-2 and TRBJ2-3, with no clear D. This CDR3 contains 13 residues. Trimming left V 4 bases short and J 3 bases short, with 8 bases between. CDR1 and CDR2 from the germline V gene are SGHTA and FQGNSA. The CDR3 DNA is TGTGCCAGCAGCTCCGTAAGGACAGATACGCAGTATTTT. Its protein is CASSSVRTDTQYF. Together with reference TRBV7-2 and TRBJ2-3, the CDR3 gives the full variable domain: GAGVSQSPSNKVTEKGKDVELRCDPISGHTALYWYRQSLGQGLEFLIYFQGNSAPDKSGLPSDRFSAERTGGSVSTLTIQRTQQEDSAVYLCASSSVRTDTQYFGPGTRLTVL.

This clone was detected once. This chain connects TRBV9 to TRBJ2-1; the D is unclear. Germline V gene sequence: CDR1 SGDLS, CDR2 YYNGEE. There are 14 residues in the CDR3. The V end lost 1 base, the J end lost 5 bases, and 10 bases lay between the germline ends. DNA of the CDR3: TGTGCCAGCAGCGTAACGAGCGCCAACAATGAGCAGTTCTTC. Encoded protein: CASSVTSANNEQFF.

The rearrangement links TRBV29-1 to TRBJ2-3; D possibly corresponds to TRBD1 (6 bases). Germline-derived CDR1 and CDR2 are SQVTM and ANQGSEA. This CDR3 has 14 amino acids. V was trimmed by 5 bases and J by 4 bases, leaving 16 bases between them. This CDR3 reads CSVLNQGFPDTQYF. DNA for the CDR3: TGCAGCGTTTTGAACCAGGGGTTTCCAGATACGCAGTATTTT.

This chain uses TRBV5-4 with TRBJ1-3, with D hard to call. Deletions cut 0 bases from V and 1 base from J, with 5 bases between. CDR3 size: 14 residues. From germline, CDR1 is SGHNT and CDR2 YYREEE (reference sequence). CDR3 loop: CASSLASSGNTIYF. The DNA of the CDR3 is TGTGCCAGCAGCTTGGCCTCATCTGGAAACACCATATATTTT.

The rearrangement links TRBV28 to TRBJ2-7, with TRBD1 identical over 8 bases. The CDR3 is 16 residues long. Germline CDR1 reads MDHEN; CDR2 reads SYDVKM. V dropped 6 bases and J dropped 3; count of bases not matched to a gene: 13. CDR3 bases: TGTGCCAGCAGCCAAAGCCGGGACAGGAGTTTCTACGAGCAGTACTTC. Translation: CASSQSRDRSFYEQYF.